A selection of T cell receptor beta chains follows, all from one sample in a study of blood T cell repertoires in COVID-19. Produced via immunoSEQ multiplex PCR; TCRdb's table is partial and in-frame only. The sample lists about 160,000 clones; roughly 80% were seen once. Sequences were obtained from PBMCs or T cells enriched from blood (not recorded which). The receptor set was obtained from a man aged 45 to 65 who had recovered from COVID-19. Each CDR3 is given with its conserved first and last residue. The order of the fields is clone size, J gene, D gene, V gene, CDR3 length, CDR3 protein, CDR3 DNA. A D gene is named only where the DNA matches it firmly. Size tells how often a clone was seen (once, few, many) or the class of an expanded clone, and some rows leave it out.

clone size: NA
J gene: TRBJ1-4
D gene: TRBD1
V gene: TRBV9
CDR3 length: 15
CDR3 protein: CASSPQGVGNEKLFF
CDR3 DNA: TGTGCCAGCAGCCCCCAGGGGGTCGGTAATGAAAAACTGTTTTTT

clone size: NA
J gene: TRBJ2-1
D gene: NA
V gene: TRBV6-4
CDR3 length: 15
CDR3 protein: CASSESGVDYNEQFF
CDR3 DNA: TGTGCCAGCAGTGAATCCGGGGTAGACTACAATGAGCAGTTCTTC

clone size: NA
J gene: TRBJ2-7
D gene: TRBD1
V gene: TRBV6-5
CDR3 length: 14
CDR3 protein: CASSYGQGTHEQYF
CDR3 DNA: TGTGCCAGCAGTTACGGACAGGGGACCCACGAGCAGTACTTC

clone size: NA
J gene: TRBJ1-2
D gene: TRBD1
V gene: TRBV7-8
CDR3 length: 17
CDR3 protein: CASSPSGQGHVNYGYTF
CDR3 DNA: TGTGCCAGCAGCCCGTCGGGACAGGGACATGTTAACTATGGCTACACCTTC

clone size: NA
J gene: TRBJ2-5
D gene: NA
V gene: TRBV2
CDR3 length: 11
CDR3 protein: CASSDPGHLYF
CDR3 DNA: TGTGCCAGCAGTGACCCGGGACATCTGTACTTC

clone size: NA
J gene: TRBJ1-4
D gene: TRBD1
V gene: TRBV19
CDR3 length: 14
CDR3 protein: CASRGQATNEKLFF
CDR3 DNA: TGTGCCAGTAGGGGACAGGCGACTAATGAAAAACTGTTTTTT

clone size: NA
J gene: TRBJ2-5
D gene: TRBD2
V gene: TRBV9
CDR3 length: 16
CDR3 protein: CASSPNSGGALETQYF
CDR3 DNA: TGTGCCAGCAGCCCGAATAGCGGGGGGGCCTTAGAGACCCAGTACTTC

clone size: NA
J gene: TRBJ2-2
D gene: NA
V gene: TRBV9
CDR3 length: 15
CDR3 protein: CASSVPGSNTGELFF
CDR3 DNA: TGTGCCAGCAGCGTTCCGGGGTCGAACACCGGGGAGCTGTTTTTT

clone size: once
J gene: TRBJ1-5
D gene: NA
V gene: TRBV21-1
CDR3 length: 17
CDR3 protein: CASSKPFWRGPNQPQHF
CDR3 DNA: TGTGCCAGCAGCAAACCATTTTGGAGGGGACCTAATCAGCCCCAGCATTTT

clone size: NA
J gene: TRBJ1-6
D gene: NA
V gene: TRBV3-1/TRBV3-2
CDR3 length: 15
CDR3 protein: CASSSWANSDSPLHF
CDR3 DNA: TGTGCCAGCAGCTCCTGGGCCAATAGCGATTCACCCCTCCACTTT

clone size: NA
J gene: TRBJ2-7
D gene: TRBD2
V gene: TRBV6-5
CDR3 length: 14
CDR3 protein: CASSYRGGPYEQYF
CDR3 DNA: TGTGCCAGCAGTTACCGGGGAGGGCCCTACGAGCAGTACTTC

clone size: NA
J gene: TRBJ2-1
D gene: NA
V gene: TRBV20-1
CDR3 length: 11
CDR3 protein: CSARAFNEQFF
CDR3 DNA: TGCAGTGCTAGAGCTTTTAATGAGCAGTTCTTC

clone size: NA
J gene: TRBJ1-2
D gene: NA
V gene: TRBV7-8
CDR3 length: 12
CDR3 protein: CASSLLRDGYTF
CDR3 DNA: TGTGCCAGCAGCTTACTCAGGGATGGCTACACCTTC

clone size: NA
J gene: TRBJ1-2
D gene: NA
V gene: TRBV7-8
CDR3 length: 12
CDR3 protein: CASSPRQGGYTF
CDR3 DNA: TGTGCCAGCAGCCCTCGGCAGGGGGGCTACACCTTC

clone size: NA
J gene: TRBJ1-4
D gene: NA
V gene: TRBV3-1/TRBV3-2
CDR3 length: 12
CDR3 protein: CASGTIQEKLFF
CDR3 DNA: TGTGCCAGCGGCACAATTCAGGAAAAACTGTTTTTT

clone size: NA
J gene: TRBJ1-3
D gene: NA
V gene: TRBV4-1
CDR3 length: 16
CDR3 protein: CASSQERQRSGNTIYF
CDR3 DNA: TGCGCCAGCAGCCAAGAGAGACAGCGCTCTGGAAACACCATATATTTT

clone size: few
J gene: TRBJ2-2
D gene: TRBD2
V gene: TRBV6-4
CDR3 length: 16
CDR3 protein: CASSPLAGTNTGELFF
CDR3 DNA: TGTGCCAGCAGTCCCCTAGCGGGTACGAACACCGGGGAGCTGTTTTTT

clone size: NA
J gene: TRBJ1-1
D gene: TRBD1
V gene: TRBV4-2
CDR3 length: 17
CDR3 protein: CASSPGTGTRVNTEAFF
CDR3 DNA: TGTGCCAGCAGCCCAGGGACAGGGACCAGAGTGAACACTGAAGCTTTCTTT

clone size: NA
J gene: TRBJ2-7
D gene: TRBD1
V gene: TRBV10-3
CDR3 length: 15
CDR3 protein: CAIRGGQGKNYEQYF
CDR3 DNA: TGTGCCATCAGGGGGGGACAGGGTAAGAACTACGAGCAGTACTTC

clone size: once
J gene: TRBJ1-1
D gene: NA
V gene: TRBV12-3/TRBV12-4
CDR3 length: 13
CDR3 protein: CASSFLLNTEAFF
CDR3 DNA: TGTGCCAGCAGTTTTCTCCTGAACACTGAAGCTTTCTTT

clone size: NA
J gene: TRBJ1-1
D gene: TRBD1
V gene: TRBV29-1
CDR3 length: 13
CDR3 protein: CSARDRGNTEAFF
CDR3 DNA: TGCAGCGCTAGGGACAGGGGAAACACTGAAGCTTTCTTT

clone size: once
J gene: TRBJ1-5
D gene: NA
V gene: TRBV19
CDR3 length: 13
CDR3 protein: CASSSESNQPQHF
CDR3 DNA: TGTGCCAGTAGTTCAGAAAGCAATCAGCCCCAGCATTTT

clone size: NA
J gene: TRBJ1-6
D gene: TRBD1
V gene: TRBV6-5
CDR3 length: 14
CDR3 protein: CASLGQGKDSPLHF
CDR3 DNA: TGTGCCAGCTTGGGACAGGGGAAAGATTCACCCCTCCACTTT

clone size: NA
J gene: TRBJ1-1
D gene: NA
V gene: TRBV6-1
CDR3 length: 16
CDR3 protein: CASSGRQDVGDTEAFF
CDR3 DNA: TGTGCCAGCAGTGGGCGACAGGACGTGGGGGACACTGAAGCTTTCTTT

clone size: NA
J gene: TRBJ1-2
D gene: NA
V gene: TRBV18
CDR3 length: 12
CDR3 protein: CASEQQGRGYTF
CDR3 DNA: TGTGCCAGCGAACAACAGGGTCGCGGCTACACCTTC

clone size: NA
J gene: TRBJ1-3
D gene: NA
V gene: TRBV7-9
CDR3 length: 15
CDR3 protein: CASSPTGSSGNTIYF
CDR3 DNA: TGTGCCAGCAGCCCGACAGGTAGCTCTGGAAACACCATATATTTT

clone size: NA
J gene: TRBJ1-4
D gene: NA
V gene: TRBV20-1
CDR3 length: 12
CDR3 protein: CSASSGNEKLFF
CDR3 DNA: TGCAGTGCTAGTTCGGGGAATGAAAAACTGTTTTTT

clone size: NA
J gene: TRBJ2-1
D gene: TRBD2
V gene: TRBV7-9
CDR3 length: 16
CDR3 protein: CASSQGWRGDFNEQFF
CDR3 DNA: TGTGCCAGCAGCCAAGGCTGGCGGGGGGATTTCAATGAGCAGTTCTTC

clone size: NA
J gene: TRBJ1-1
D gene: NA
V gene: TRBV4-2
CDR3 length: 16
CDR3 protein: CASSQVTGLANTEAFF
CDR3 DNA: TGTGCCAGCAGCCAAGTAACGGGGTTGGCGAACACTGAAGCTTTCTTT

clone size: few
J gene: TRBJ1-2
D gene: NA
V gene: TRBV9
CDR3 length: 14
CDR3 protein: CASSVGTDNYGYTF
CDR3 DNA: TGTGCCAGCAGCGTAGGGACAGATAACTATGGCTACACCTTC

clone size: NA
J gene: TRBJ1-2
D gene: TRBD1
V gene: TRBV7-8
CDR3 length: 16
CDR3 protein: CASSLGDRGLAVGYTF
CDR3 DNA: TGTGCCAGCAGCTTAGGGGACAGGGGGCTAGCGGTTGGCTACACCTTC

clone size: NA
J gene: TRBJ2-6
D gene: NA
V gene: TRBV7-3
CDR3 length: 17
CDR3 protein: CASTPQGPLSGANVLTF
CDR3 DNA: TGTGCCAGCACACCTCAGGGCCCCCTCTCTGGGGCCAACGTCCTGACTTTC